These 11 T cell receptor beta chains were sequenced from one sample in a study of T cells in tumors after PD-1 blockade. Method: immunoSEQ multiplex PCR; TCRdb's copy keeps in-frame clones and lacks some. The sample lists around 51,000 clones, around 85% occurring once. The source was PBMCs, collected before anti-PD-1 treatment. These TCRs come from a human donor with basal cell carcinoma.

This rearrangement joins TRBV7-2 to TRBJ2-1, with TRBD1 as a possible D gene (5 bases). Trimming took off 2 bases at V and 3 bases at J, with 11 bases between the two ends. The CDR3 sequence is 15 residues long. Germline assignment: CDR1 SGHTA and CDR2 FQGNSA. CDR3 loop: CASSLQGNGYNEQFF. The CDR3 bases are TGTGCCAGCAGCTTACAGGGTAATGGCTACAATGAGCAGTTCTTC. Full variable domain (outside the CDR3, taken from reference TRBV7-2 and TRBJ2-1): GAGVSQSPSNKVTEKGKDVELRCDPISGHTALYWYRQSLGQGLEFLIYFQGNSAPDKSGLPSDRFSAERTGGSVSTLTIQRTQQEDSAVYLCASSLQGNGYNEQFFGPGTRLTVL.

This sequence joins TRBV7-9 and TRBJ1-4; D is ambiguous. V was trimmed by 6 bases and J by 8 bases, leaving 22 bases between them. This CDR3 has 16 residues. Looked up from germline, CDR1 is SEHNR and CDR2 is FQNEAQ (reference sequence). CDR3 region: CASRAPPREEREKLFF. In nucleotides, the CDR3 is TGTGCCAGCAGAGCTCCTCCCCGGGAGGAGCGGGAAAAACTGTTTTTT.

The rearrangement uses TRBV6-5 and TRBJ2-5; TRBD2 matches 10 bases. The CDR3 sequence is 15 residues long. Germline CDR1 MNHEY, CDR2 SVGAGI. V lost 7 bases, J lost 5 bases, and 10 bases stayed unmatched. The CDR3 DNA reads as TGTGCCAGCAAGGAGCGGGGGGGGCGTATGGAGACCCAGTACTTC. Translated, it gives CASKERGGRMETQYF.

This chain joins TRBV2 and TRBJ2-7; a weak D match, TRBD1 (5 bases). There are 12 residues in the CDR3. Trimming took 7 bases from V and 4 from J, leaving 11 bases between them. The germline V gene encodes CDR1 SNHLY and CDR2 FYNNEI. The CDR3 sequence is CASTAGWYEQYF. CDR3 DNA: TGTGCCAGCACGGCAGGGTGGTACGAGCAGTACTTC.

V usage is TRBV12-2 and J usage is TRBJ2-5; the table assigns TRBD1, which was not confirmed against the DNA. TRBV12-2 is a documented pseudogene. The CDR3 runs 17 residues. CDR3 nucleotides: TGTGCAAGTCGCCCGCCCTCTGGGACACCCTTCCAAGAGACCCAGTACTTC. Its protein product is CASRPPSGTPFQETQYF.

The chain has TRBV19 and TRBJ1-1; TRBD1 aligns across 8 bases. The germline V gene has CDR1 LNHDA and CDR2 SQIVND (reference sequence). V dropped 5 bases and J dropped 6; count of bases not matched to a gene: 11. The CDR3 extends over 15 amino acids. The CDR3 DNA sequence: TGTGCCAGTAGTCTTACGGACAGGGCGGGACCTGAAGCTTTCTTT. Translation: CASSLTDRAGPEAFF.

A few counts support this clone. The V and J genes are TRBV7-6 and TRBJ1-6; a possible D gene is TRBD1 (6 bases). Looked up from germline, CDR1 is SGHVS and CDR2 is FNYEAQ. Trimming stripped 5 bases from V and 10 bases from J, with 15 bases between. The CDR3 covers 14 residues. The CDR3 DNA reads as TGTGCCAGCAGCGTGGGGACAATTGACTCACCCCTCCACTTT. Translated: CASSVGTIDSPLHF.

The chain combines TRBV6-6 with TRBJ2-3, with TRBD1 matching over 7 bases. The CDR3 covers 13 residues. The ends lost 4 bases at V and 3 bases at J; junction bases unmatched: 1. Germline V gene lookup returns CDR1 MNHNY and CDR2 SVGAGI (reference sequence). This chain's CDR3 is CASSSQGTDTQYF. CDR3 sequence (DNA): TGTGCCAGCAGTTCACAGGGGACAGATACGCAGTATTTT.

The chain employs TRBV9 and TRBJ2-1; D gene uncertain. This CDR3 has 15 amino acids. V was shortened by 2 bases and J by 4 bases, with 13 bases between the two germline ends. Germline V gene sequence: CDR1 SGDLS, CDR2 YYNGEE. The DNA of the CDR3 is TGTGCCAGCAGCGTGTATGAAGGGAATTACAATGAGCAGTTCTTC. Its translation is CASSVYEGNYNEQFF.

Here the CDR3 reads CASSRPGQERETQYF. DNA for the CDR3: TGCGCCAGCAGCCGCCCCGGACAGGAGCGGGAGACCCAGTACTTC. This chain joins TRBV4-1 and TRBJ2-5, with 7 bases aligning to TRBD1. The junction had 10 bases not matched to a gene; V was cut back by 4 bases and J by 5 bases. Germline V gene data show CDR1 as MGHRA and CDR2 as YSYEKL. There are 15 residues in the CDR3.

This clone was found a few times. The V and J genes are TRBV6-5 and TRBJ2-5; TRBD1 matches 8 bases. Trimming cost V 3 bases and J 1 base; bases outside gene matches: 7. Germline V gene data show CDR1 as MNHEY and CDR2 as SVGAGI. The CDR3 totals 16 residues. The CDR3 DNA follows: TGTGCCAGCAGTTATTCGACAGGGGAATTCCAAGAGACCCAGTACTTC. Protein product: CASSYSTGEFQETQYF.